A selection of T cell receptor beta chains follows, all from one sample in a study of T cell responses to AZD1222 COVID-19 vaccine. Assay: immunoSEQ multiplex PCR; the TCRdb copy retains only in-frame clones and omits some. The sample lists tens of thousands of clones, approximately 91% seen once, with roughly 2.3% in the top ten. Specimen: peripheral blood, collected on day 0 of AZD1222 vaccination. These receptors originate from an adult in good health. Each CDR3 is given with its conserved first and last residue. The D gene is left open where the match is weak. Clone size is shown for a subset of rows, as once, few, many or a class of expanded clone.

j_gene,d_gene,v_gene,abundance,CDR3aa,CDR3nt
TRBJ1-3,.,TRBV4-3,.,CASSQAGGTGNTIYF,TGCGCCAGCAGCCAAGCTGGGGGAACTGGAAACACCATATATTTT
TRBJ2-3,TRBD2,TRBV7-9,.,CASSVGTSVTDTQYF,TGTGCCAGCAGCGTCGGGACTAGCGTCACAGATACGCAGTATTTT
TRBJ1-1,TRBD1,TRBV6-5,.,CASSSQTGGTEAFF,TGTGCCAGCAGTTCACAGACAGGGGGCACTGAAGCTTTCTTT
TRBJ2-7,.,TRBV5-1,.,CASSLFQGGNYEQYF,TGCGCCAGCAGCTTGTTTCAGGGGGGAAACTACGAGCAGTACTTC
TRBJ2-1,.,TRBV7-9,.,CASRWGEGEQFF,TGTGCCAGCAGATGGGGTGAGGGAGAACAGTTCTTC
TRBJ2-3,.,TRBV6-1,.,CASSELASTDTQYF,TGTGCCAGCAGTGAACTAGCTAGCACAGATACGCAGTATTTT
TRBJ2-7,.,TRBV12-3/TRBV12-4,.,CASSRLDSYEQYF,TGTGCCAGCAGCCGACTAGACTCCTACGAGCAGTACTTC
TRBJ2-7,.,TRBV6-5,.,CASSYSTYRGTYEQYF,TGTGCCAGCAGTTACTCGACCTACCGAGGAACTTACGAGCAGTACTTC
TRBJ2-5,.,TRBV27,.,CASSLSAGWEETQYF,TGTGCCAGCAGTTTATCCGCAGGTTGGGAAGAGACCCAGTACTTC
TRBJ2-7,.,TRBV2,.,CASSEWGQVRNEQYF,TGTGCCAGCAGTGAATGGGGCCAGGTGCGCAACGAGCAGTACTTC
TRBJ2-3,.,TRBV12-3/TRBV12-4,.,CASTVSWEDTQYF,TGTGCCAGCACCGTGAGCTGGGAGGATACGCAGTATTTT
TRBJ1-1,.,TRBV12-3/TRBV12-4,.,CASSARDRQEAFF,TGTGCCAGCAGTGCGCGGGACCGACAGGAAGCTTTCTTT
TRBJ2-1,.,TRBV12-3/TRBV12-4,.,CASSPFSSNEQFF,TGTGCCAGCAGTCCCTTCTCCAGCAATGAGCAGTTCTTC
TRBJ2-7,.,TRBV6-2/TRBV6-3,.,CASSYRGSSYEQYF,TGTGCCAGCAGTTATAGAGGGAGTTCCTACGAGCAGTACTTC
TRBJ1-1,.,TRBV6-5,.,CATRTGNTEAFF,TGTGCCACTCGGACGGGGAACACTGAAGCTTTCTTT
TRBJ2-2,TRBD2,TRBV27,.,CASRLLAGETGELFF,TGTGCCAGCAGATTACTAGCGGGAGAAACCGGGGAGCTGTTTTTT
TRBJ2-1,.,TRBV9,.,CASSRRFGEYNEQFF,TGTGCCAGCAGCCGGAGGTTTGGTGAGTACAATGAGCAGTTCTTC
TRBJ1-5,.,TRBV27,.,CASSLSSLGRNQPQHF,TGTGCCAGCAGTTTATCGAGTCTGGGAAGGAATCAGCCCCAGCATTTT
TRBJ1-6,.,TRBV18,.,CASSDGGNSPLHF,TGTGCCAGCTCCGATGGAGGTAATTCACCCCTCCACTTT
TRBJ1-1,.,TRBV5-6,.,CASSLQGSWDPNTEAFF,TGTGCCAGCAGCTTACAGGGCTCCTGGGATCCGAACACTGAAGCTTTCTTT
TRBJ1-5,.,TRBV5-5,.,CASGARGGPSNQPQHF,TGTGCCAGCGGGGCTCGGGGGGGACCGAGTAATCAGCCCCAGCATTTT
TRBJ1-2,.,TRBV4-2,.,CASSQGRVRGAVPYTF,TGTGCCAGCAGCCAAGGTCGTGTTCGGGGTGCGGTACCCTACACCTTC
TRBJ1-1,TRBD1,TRBV11-1,.,CASSPDRGKTEAFF,TGTGCCAGCAGCCCCGACAGGGGAAAGACTGAAGCTTTCTTT
TRBJ2-1,TRBD2,TRBV7-3,once,CASSPRPQAWTSWDEQFF,TGTGCCAGCAGCCCCAGGCCCCAGGCATGGACTAGCTGGGATGAGCAGTTCTTC
TRBJ2-1,TRBD2,TRBV10-3,.,CAISEWAGEYNEQFF,TGTGCCATCAGTGAATGGGCGGGAGAGTACAATGAGCAGTTCTTC
TRBJ2-3,TRBD1,TRBV5-1,.,CASSPRGTGGYSNPDTQYF,TGCGCCAGCAGCCCCCGTGGGACAGGGGGCTACTCTAACCCAGATACGCAGTATTTT
TRBJ2-7,.,TRBV18,once,CASSPAREAYEQYF,TGTGCCAGCTCACCGGCTAGGGAAGCCTACGAGCAGTACTTC
TRBJ2-5,TRBD2,TRBV5-1,.,CASSSGSGDQGETQYF,TGCGCCAGCAGCTCGGGAAGCGGGGACCAAGGGGAGACCCAGTACTTC
TRBJ1-1,.,TRBV5-5,.,CASSYDTGPNTEAFF,TGTGCCAGCAGCTATGACACGGGGCCGAACACTGAAGCTTTCTTT
TRBJ1-2,.,TRBV5-6,.,CASSFEGVGYTF,TGTGCCAGCAGCTTCGAAGGGGTCGGCTACACCTTC
TRBJ1-1,.,TRBV7-8,.,CASSPPSLNTEAFF,TGTGCCAGCAGCCCCCCCAGCCTGAACACTGAAGCTTTCTTT
TRBJ2-1,.,TRBV7-6,.,CASSLEYRSSYNEQFF,TGTGCCAGCAGCTTAGAGTACAGATCCTCCTACAATGAGCAGTTCTTC
TRBJ1-4,.,TRBV4-3,.,CASSPRSGAGGEKLFF,TGCGCCAGCAGCCCCCGCTCTGGGGCCGGGGGTGAAAAACTGTTTTTT
TRBJ2-7,TRBD2,TRBV11-3,.,CASSLGLVTSGADEQYF,TGTGCCAGCAGCTTGGGACTTGTGACTAGCGGGGCGGACGAGCAGTACTTC
TRBJ1-1,TRBD1,TRBV5-6,.,CASTDGTGNTEAFF,TGTGCCAGCACCGACGGGACAGGGAACACTGAAGCTTTCTTT
TRBJ1-1,.,TRBV4-3,once,CASSQDFPNTEAFF,TGCGCCAGCAGCCAAGATTTTCCGAACACTGAAGCTTTCTTT
TRBJ1-2,.,TRBV3-1/TRBV3-2,.,CASSQTEYGYTF,TGTGCCAGCAGCCAGACAGAGTATGGCTACACCTTC
TRBJ2-3,.,TRBV7-2,.,CASSLGVAQDTQYF,TGTGCCAGCAGCTTAGGGGTCGCACAAGATACGCAGTATTTT
TRBJ1-4,.,TRBV20-1,.,CSAGGDGKLFF,TGCAGTGCCGGGGGGGACGGAAAACTGTTTTTT
TRBJ1-1,.,TRBV19,once,CASSLSDREAFF,TGTGCCAGTAGTCTTTCGGACAGAGAAGCTTTCTTT
TRBJ2-1,.,TRBV7-3,.,CASSPKAGRYNEQFF,TGTGCCAGCAGCCCAAAGGCAGGGAGGTACAATGAGCAGTTCTTC
TRBJ2-1,TRBD1,TRBV5-5,.,CASSLGTGFINEQFF,TGTGCCAGCAGCTTAGGGACAGGGTTCATTAATGAGCAGTTCTTC
TRBJ2-7,.,TRBV7-9,.,CASSSIQSSYEQYF,TGTGCCAGCAGCTCCATTCAAAGCTCCTACGAGCAGTACTTC
TRBJ1-1,.,TRBV30,.,CAWSVPTVGTRNTEAFF,TGTGCCTGGAGTGTCCCTACGGTGGGGACACGGAACACTGAAGCTTTCTTT
TRBJ2-5,TRBD2,TRBV18,.,CASSPPSGETQYF,TGTGCCAGCTCACCACCTAGCGGGGAGACCCAGTACTTC
TRBJ1-1,.,TRBV5-1,.,CASSLAEMNTEAFF,TGCGCCAGCAGCTTGGCAGAGATGAACACTGAAGCTTTCTTT
TRBJ1-2,TRBD1,TRBV30,.,CAWSVRSGGGYTF,TGTGCCTGGAGTGTACGGTCAGGGGGCGGCTACACCTTC
TRBJ1-6,.,TRBV18,.,CASSPGFGTDNSPLHF,TGTGCCAGCTCACCAGGATTTGGGACTGACAATTCACCCCTCCACTTT
TRBJ1-5,.,TRBV5-1,.,CASSLGQANQPQHF,TGCGCCAGCAGCTTGGGGCAGGCCAATCAGCCCCAGCATTTT
TRBJ2-7,.,TRBV3-1/TRBV3-2,.,CASSLSGLFYEQYF,TGTGCCAGCAGCCTAAGTGGACTTTTCTACGAGCAGTACTTC
TRBJ2-1,TRBD2,TRBV6-5,.,CASTVLAGFYNEQFF,TGTGCCAGCACCGTACTAGCGGGATTCTACAATGAGCAGTTCTTC
TRBJ2-3,.,TRBV5-1,.,CASSLGSSTDTQYF,TGCGCCAGCAGCTTAGGCAGTAGCACAGATACGCAGTATTTT
TRBJ2-7,.,TRBV5-1,.,CASSPQEDSYEQYF,TGCGCCAGCAGTCCCCAGGAAGATTCCTACGAGCAGTACTTC
TRBJ1-4,.,TRBV15,.,CATSRDDREKLFF,TGTGCCACCAGCAGAGATGACCGGGAAAAACTGTTTTTT
TRBJ2-1,.,TRBV7-2,.,CASRPGPGMEYNEQFF,TGTGCCAGCAGACCAGGTCCGGGTATGGAATACAATGAGCAGTTCTTC
TRBJ2-7,TRBD1,TRBV5-8,.,CASSLGSGGPYEQYF,TGTGCCAGCAGCTTAGGTTCAGGGGGCCCCTACGAGCAGTACTTC
TRBJ1-4,.,TRBV27,.,CASSWKWGEKLFF,TGTGCCAGCAGTTGGAAGTGGGGTGAAAAACTGTTTTTT
TRBJ1-1,.,TRBV10-3,.,CAISEGDIKKAFF,TGTGCCATCAGTGAGGGTGATATAAAGAAAGCTTTCTTT